This T cell receptor beta chain was found in a study of blood T cells in healthy people across ages. Trimming took off 7 bases at V and 0 bases at J, with 22 bases between the two ends. CDR3 length: 17 residues. Germline assignment: CDR1 SGHRS and CDR2 YFSETQ. This clonotype was detected only a few times. Through a sample-barcoded 5' primer and a J-beta primer mix, a second PCR was run for roughly 6 to 12 cycles. TCRdb independently ran MiXCR on the 5' RACE reads; one entry per CDR3 protein. This sample carries hundreds of thousands of distinct CDR3 sequences, roughly three fifths of them seen once, and the ten largest clones take approximately 24%.

This receptor was identified in a man aged 40-49 years in good health. The specimen was blood. The rearrangement joins TRBV5-1 to TRBJ2-5; D might be TRBD2 (5 bases). CDR3 loop: CASARIPAVTDQETQYF. CDR3 in DNA: TGCGCCAGCGCCCGAATCCCAGCGGTTACAGACCAAGAGACCCAGTACTTC.